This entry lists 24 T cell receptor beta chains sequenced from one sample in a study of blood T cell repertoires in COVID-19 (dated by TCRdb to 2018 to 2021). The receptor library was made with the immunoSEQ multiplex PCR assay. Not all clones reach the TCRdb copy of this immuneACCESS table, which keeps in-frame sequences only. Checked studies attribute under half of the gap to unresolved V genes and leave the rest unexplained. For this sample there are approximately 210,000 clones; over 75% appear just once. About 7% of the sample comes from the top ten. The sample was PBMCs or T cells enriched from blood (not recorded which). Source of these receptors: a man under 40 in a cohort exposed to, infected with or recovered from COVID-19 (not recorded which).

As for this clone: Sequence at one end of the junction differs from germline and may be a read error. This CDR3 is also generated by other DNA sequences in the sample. The CDR3 nucleotides read TGTGCCAGTAGTTACGTATCCCTTAATTCACCCCTCCACTTT. Protein: CASSYVSLNSPLHF. The rearrangement joins TRBV6-5 to TRBJ1-6; no reliable D call. Germline V gene lookup returns CDR1 MNHEY and CDR2 SVGAGI. The CDR3 has 14 amino acids.

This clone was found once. CDR3 DNA sequence: TGTGCCAGCAGCCTCGGGACTTTCACCGGGGAGCTGTTTTTT. It codes for CASSLGTFTGELFF. The rearrangement joins TRBV5-6 to TRBJ2-2; D perhaps matches TRBD2 (6 bases). V dropped 4 bases and J dropped 4 bases, with 11 bases sitting between them. The length of the CDR3 is 14 residues. Germline V gene data show CDR1 as SGHDT and CDR2 as YYEEEE.

The CDR3 reads CASSPAMSSQQGALTGELFF. DNA of the CDR3: TGTGCCAGCAGCCCGGCCATGAGCTCCCAACAGGGGGCTCTCACCGGGGAGCTGTTTTTT. The V gene is TRBV5-5, the J gene TRBJ2-2; TRBD1 aligns across 9 bases. Germline V lookup: CDR1 SGHKS, CDR2 YYEKEE (reference sequence). The CDR3 sequence is 20 residues long. Trimming at V came to 4 bases and at J to 4 bases, leaving 20 bases not matched to a gene.

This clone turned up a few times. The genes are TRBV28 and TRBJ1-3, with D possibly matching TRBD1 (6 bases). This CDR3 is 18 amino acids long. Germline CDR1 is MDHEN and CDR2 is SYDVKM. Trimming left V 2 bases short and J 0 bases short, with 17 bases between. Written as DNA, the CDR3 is TGTGCCAGCAGTTTACTGGGCAGGGGTGGGTTCTCTGGAAACACCATATATTTT. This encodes CASSLLGRGGFSGNTIYF.

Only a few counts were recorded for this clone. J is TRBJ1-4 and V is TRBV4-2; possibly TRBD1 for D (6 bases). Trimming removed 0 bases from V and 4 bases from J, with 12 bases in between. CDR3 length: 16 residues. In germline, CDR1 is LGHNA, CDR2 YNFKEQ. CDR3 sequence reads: CASSQDRPGDNEKLFF. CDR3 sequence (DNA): TGTGCCAGCAGCCAAGACAGACCAGGGGATAATGAAAAACTGTTTTTT.

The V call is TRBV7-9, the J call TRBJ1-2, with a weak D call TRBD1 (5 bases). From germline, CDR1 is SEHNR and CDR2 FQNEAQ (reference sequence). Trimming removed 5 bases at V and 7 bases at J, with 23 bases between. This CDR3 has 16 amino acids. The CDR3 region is CASSPDVGGPLRGYTF. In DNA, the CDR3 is TGTGCCAGCAGCCCTGACGTCGGGGGACCTCTGCGTGGCTACACCTTC.

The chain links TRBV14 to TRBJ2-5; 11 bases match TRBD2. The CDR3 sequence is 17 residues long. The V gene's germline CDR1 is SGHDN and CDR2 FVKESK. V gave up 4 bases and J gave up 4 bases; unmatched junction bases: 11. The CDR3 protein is CASSPSLLAGVSETQYF. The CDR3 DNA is TGTGCCAGCAGCCCGTCCTTACTAGCGGGAGTTTCAGAGACCCAGTACTTC.

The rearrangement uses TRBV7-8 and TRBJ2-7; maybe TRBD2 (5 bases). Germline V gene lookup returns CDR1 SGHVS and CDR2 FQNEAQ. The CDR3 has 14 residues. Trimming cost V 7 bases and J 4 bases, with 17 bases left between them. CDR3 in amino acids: CASTLIAGFYEQYF. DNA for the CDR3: TGTGCCAGCACCCTTATTGCGGGCTTTTACGAGCAGTACTTC.

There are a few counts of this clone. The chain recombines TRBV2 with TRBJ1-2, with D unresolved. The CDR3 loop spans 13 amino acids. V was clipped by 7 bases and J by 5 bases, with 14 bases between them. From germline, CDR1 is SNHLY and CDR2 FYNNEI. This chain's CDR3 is CASIAHGGYGYTF. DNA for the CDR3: TGTGCCAGCATCGCCCATGGAGGGTATGGCTACACCTTC.

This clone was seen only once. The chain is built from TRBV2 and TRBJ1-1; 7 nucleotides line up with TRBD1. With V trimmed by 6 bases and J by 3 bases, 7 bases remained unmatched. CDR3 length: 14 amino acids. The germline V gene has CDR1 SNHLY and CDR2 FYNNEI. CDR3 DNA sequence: TGTGCCAGCAGCTTTGACAGGGCGGACACTGAAGCTTTCTTT. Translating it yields CASSFDRADTEAFF.

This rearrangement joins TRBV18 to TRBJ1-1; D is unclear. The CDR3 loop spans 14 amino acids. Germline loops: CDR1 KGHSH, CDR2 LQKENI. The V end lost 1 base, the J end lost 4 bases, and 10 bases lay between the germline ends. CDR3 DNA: TGTGCCAGCTCACCACAGACGGGGTTCACTGAAGCTTTCTTT. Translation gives CASSPQTGFTEAFF. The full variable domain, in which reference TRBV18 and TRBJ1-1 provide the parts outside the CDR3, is NAGVMQNPRHLVRRRGQEARLRCSPMKGHSHVYWYRQLPEEGLKFMVYLQKENIIDESGMPKERFSAEFPKEGPSILRIQQVVRGDSAAYFCASSPQTGFTEAFFGQGTRLTVV.

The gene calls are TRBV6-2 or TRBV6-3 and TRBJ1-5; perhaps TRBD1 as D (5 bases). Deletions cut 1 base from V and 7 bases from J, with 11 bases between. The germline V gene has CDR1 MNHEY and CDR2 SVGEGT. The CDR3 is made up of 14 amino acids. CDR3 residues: CASSYWGERQPQHF. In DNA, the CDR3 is TGTGCCAGCAGTTACTGGGGGGAGCGCCAGCCCCAGCATTTT.

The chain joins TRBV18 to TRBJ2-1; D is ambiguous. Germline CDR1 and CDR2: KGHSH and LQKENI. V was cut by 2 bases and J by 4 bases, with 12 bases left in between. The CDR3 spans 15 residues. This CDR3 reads CASSPGAVSYNEQFF. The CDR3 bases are TGTGCCAGCTCACCAGGTGCGGTTTCGTACAATGAGCAGTTCTTC.

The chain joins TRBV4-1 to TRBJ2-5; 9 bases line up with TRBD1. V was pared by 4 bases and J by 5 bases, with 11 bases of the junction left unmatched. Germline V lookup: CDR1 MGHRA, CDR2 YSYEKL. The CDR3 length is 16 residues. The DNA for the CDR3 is TGCGCCAGCAGCCGGGAAAGGACAGGGGCAAGCGAGACCCAGTACTTC. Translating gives CASSRERTGASETQYF.

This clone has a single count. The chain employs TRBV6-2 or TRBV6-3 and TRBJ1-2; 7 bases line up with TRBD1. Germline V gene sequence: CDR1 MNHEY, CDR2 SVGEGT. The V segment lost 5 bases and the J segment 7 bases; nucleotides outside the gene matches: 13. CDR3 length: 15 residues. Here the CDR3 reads CASSRTGKTGLGYTF. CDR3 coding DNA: TGTGCCAGCAGTCGTACGGGGAAGACAGGGCTTGGCTACACCTTC.

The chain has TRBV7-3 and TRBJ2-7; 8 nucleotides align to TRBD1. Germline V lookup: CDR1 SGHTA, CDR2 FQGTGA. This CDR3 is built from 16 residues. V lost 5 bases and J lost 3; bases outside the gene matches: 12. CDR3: CASSASGGARNYEQYF. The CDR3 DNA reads TGTGCCAGCAGCGCCTCAGGGGGCGCGAGGAACTACGAGCAGTACTTC. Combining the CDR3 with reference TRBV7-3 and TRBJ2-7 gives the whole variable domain GAGVSQTPSNKVTEKGKYVELRCDPISGHTALYWYRQSLGQGPEFLIYFQGTGAADDSGLPNDRFFAVRPEGSVSTLKIQRTERGDSAVYLCASSASGGARNYEQYFGPGTRLTVT.

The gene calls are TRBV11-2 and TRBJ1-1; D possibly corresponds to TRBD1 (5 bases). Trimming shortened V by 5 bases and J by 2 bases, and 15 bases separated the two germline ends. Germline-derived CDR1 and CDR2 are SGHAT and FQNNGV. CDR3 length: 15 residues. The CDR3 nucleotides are TGTGCCAGCAGCATTGGTGGAGGGGCCAACACTGAAGCTTTCTTT. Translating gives CASSIGGGANTEAFF.

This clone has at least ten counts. CDR3 sequence: CASSPRTSGHYEQYF. The CDR3 DNA reads TGTGCCAGCTCACCAAGGACTAGCGGCCACTACGAGCAGTACTTC. The V and J genes are TRBV18 and TRBJ2-7; 10 nucleotides match TRBD2. The CDR3 covers 15 residues. CDR1 is KGHSH and CDR2 is LQKENI in the germline V gene. V trimming: 2 bases; J trimming: 3 bases; junction bases outside the gene matches: 4.

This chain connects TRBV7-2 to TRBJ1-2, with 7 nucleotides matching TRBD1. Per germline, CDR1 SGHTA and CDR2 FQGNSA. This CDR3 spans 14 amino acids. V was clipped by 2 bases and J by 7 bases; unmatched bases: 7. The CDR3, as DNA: TGTGCCAGCAGCTTATTGGGACAGTTCCGTGGCTACACCTTC. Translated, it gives CASSLLGQFRGYTF.

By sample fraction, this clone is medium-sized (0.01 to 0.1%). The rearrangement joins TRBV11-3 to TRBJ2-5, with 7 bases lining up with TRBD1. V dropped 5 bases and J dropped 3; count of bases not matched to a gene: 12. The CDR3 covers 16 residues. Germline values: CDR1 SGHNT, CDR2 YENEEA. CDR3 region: CASSPRSPTGKETQYF. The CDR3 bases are TGTGCCAGCAGCCCCCGAAGCCCGACAGGGAAAGAGACCCAGTACTTC. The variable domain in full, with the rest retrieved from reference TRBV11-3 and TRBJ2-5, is EAGVVQSPRYKIIEKKQPVAFWCNPISGHNTLYWYLQNLGQGPELLIRYENEEAVDDSQLPKDRFSAERLKGVDSTLKIQPAELGDSAVYLCASSPRSPTGKETQYFGPGTRLLVL.

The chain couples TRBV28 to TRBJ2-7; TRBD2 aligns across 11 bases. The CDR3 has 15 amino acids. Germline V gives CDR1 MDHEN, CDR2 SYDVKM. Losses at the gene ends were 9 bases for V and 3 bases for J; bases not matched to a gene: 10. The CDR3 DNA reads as TGTGCCAGTACGGCCGGGACTAGCGGTTACTACGAGCAGTACTTC. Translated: CASTAGTSGYYEQYF.

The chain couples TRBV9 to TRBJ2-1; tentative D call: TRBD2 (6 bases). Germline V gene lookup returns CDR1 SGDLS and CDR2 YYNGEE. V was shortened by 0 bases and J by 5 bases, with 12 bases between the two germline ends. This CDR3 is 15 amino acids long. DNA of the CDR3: TGTGCCAGCAGCGTAGTCGCGGGCGGGGACAATGAGCAGTTCTTC. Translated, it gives CASSVVAGGDNEQFF.

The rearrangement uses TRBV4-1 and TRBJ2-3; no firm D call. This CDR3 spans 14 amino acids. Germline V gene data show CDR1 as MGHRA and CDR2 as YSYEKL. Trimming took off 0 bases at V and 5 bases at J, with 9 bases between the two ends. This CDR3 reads CASSQDNTGDTQYF. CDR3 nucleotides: TGCGCCAGCAGCCAAGACAACACGGGAGATACGCAGTATTTT.

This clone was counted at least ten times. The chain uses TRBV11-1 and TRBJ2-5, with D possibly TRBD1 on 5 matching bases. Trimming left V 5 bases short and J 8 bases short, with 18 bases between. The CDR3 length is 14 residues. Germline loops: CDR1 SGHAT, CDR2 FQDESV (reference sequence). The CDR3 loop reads CASSLTSIGATQYF. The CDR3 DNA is TGTGCCAGCAGCCTTACCTCCATTGGGGCAACCCAGTACTTC.